Listed below are T cell receptor beta chains from one sample, sequenced in a study of shared clonotypes between healthy human individuals. Using immunoSEQ multiplex PCR, the repertoire was profiled, and TCRdb retains in-frame clones only, with some absent. Seen here are around 1.1 million clones, roughly 74% observed once, and the top ten hold 0.61%. The sequenced sample consisted of memory CD4+ T cells from PBMCs. The receptors were sampled from a young man in good health. Some clones in this sample may be carry-over from other donors' samples. CDR3s include the opening cysteine and the closing phenylalanine or tryptophan. D genes are given only for firm matches. Clone size is shown for a subset of rows, as once, few, many or a class of expanded clone.

j_call v_call clone_size d_call cdr3_aa cdr3_nt
TRBJ2-2 TRBV10-1 . . CASSESRAGELFF TGCGCCAGCAGTGAGTCCCGAGCCGGGGAGCTGTTTTTT
TRBJ2-2 TRBV27 . TRBD1 CASSPPTGYTGELFF TGTGCCAGCAGTCCTCCGACAGGGTACACCGGGGAGCTGTTTTTT
TRBJ1-2 TRBV28 . . CASSFFGGYTF TGTGCCAGCAGTTTCTTCGGAGGCTACACCTTC
TRBJ2-3 TRBV6-5 . TRBD1 CASSSRGLTDTQYF TGTGCCAGCAGTTCCAGGGGGCTCACAGATACGCAGTATTTT
TRBJ2-7 TRBV4-2 . . CASSQAWSASSYEQYF TGTGCCAGCAGCCAAGCGTGGTCCGCCAGCTCCTACGAGCAGTACTTC
TRBJ2-1 TRBV4-3 once TRBD2 CASSQEGPSGDNEQFF TGCGCCAGCAGCCAAGAAGGGCCTAGCGGAGACAATGAGCAGTTCTTC
TRBJ2-7 TRBV5-1 many . CASSLANAGSDEQYF TGCGCCAGCAGCTTGGCCAATGCAGGGTCCGACGAGCAGTACTTC
TRBJ2-1 TRBV5-3 . . CARSAHGTHKGGEQFF TGTGCCAGAAGCGCACACGGGACTCATAAGGGGGGTGAGCAGTTCTTC
TRBJ1-2 TRBV30 . . CAWPNYGYTF TGTGCCTGGCCCAACTATGGCTACACCTTC
TRBJ2-7 TRBV9 . . CASSAVYEQYF TGTGCCAGCAGCGCCGTCTACGAGCAGTACTTC
TRBJ2-1 TRBV27 . TRBD2 CASSSTRTSGRAPEQFF TGTGCCAGCAGTTCGACACGCACTAGCGGGAGGGCGCCGGAGCAGTTCTTC
TRBJ1-1 TRBV6-6 . . CASSLGTGTTEAFF TGTGCCAGCAGCCTTGGGACCGGGACCACTGAAGCTTTCTTT
TRBJ2-7 TRBV18 . . CASSPGSQGVRLRRYEQYF TGTGCCAGCTCACCGGGTTCTCAGGGAGTAAGGTTGAGGAGGTACGAGCAGTACTTC
TRBJ1-4 TRBV7-9 . . CAIEVPGGNEKLFF TGTGCCATCGAGGTGCCTGGAGGTAATGAAAAACTGTTTTTT
TRBJ1-1 TRBV7-3 . . CASSLTKNTEAFF TGTGCCAGCAGTCTCACGAAGAACACTGAAGCTTTCTTT
TRBJ1-5 TRBV19 . TRBD1 CASSIDSRGRRGQPQHF TGTGCCAGTAGTATAGATAGCAGGGGGCGCCGGGGTCAGCCCCAGCATTTT
TRBJ2-5 TRBV4-1 . . CASSHQTYPETQYF TGCGCCAGCAGCCACCAAACCTACCCAGAGACCCAGTACTTC
TRBJ2-5 TRBV2 . . CASSASLQETQYF TGTGCCAGCAGTGCAAGCCTACAAGAGACCCAGTACTTC
TRBJ2-7 TRBV4-1 . TRBD1 CASSRDGTAYEQYF TGCGCCAGCAGCCGCGACGGGACAGCCTACGAGCAGTACTTC
TRBJ1-2 TRBV19 many . CASGPAGNYGYTF TGTGCCAGTGGCCCCGCAGGGAACTATGGCTACACCTTC
TRBJ1-2 TRBV19 . . CASSIDPRYGYTF TGTGCCAGTAGTATAGATCCCAGATATGGCTACACCTTC
TRBJ2-5 TRBV2 . . CASSGSGQETQYF TGTGCCAGCAGTGGTAGCGGCCAAGAGACCCAGTACTTC
TRBJ2-1 TRBV30 . TRBD2 CAWRLGGREQFF TGTGCCTGGAGACTAGGCGGGAGAGAGCAGTTCTTC
TRBJ2-7 TRBV14 once TRBD2 CASSLGLAYEQYF TGTGCCAGCAGCCTTGGACTAGCCTACGAGCAGTACTTC